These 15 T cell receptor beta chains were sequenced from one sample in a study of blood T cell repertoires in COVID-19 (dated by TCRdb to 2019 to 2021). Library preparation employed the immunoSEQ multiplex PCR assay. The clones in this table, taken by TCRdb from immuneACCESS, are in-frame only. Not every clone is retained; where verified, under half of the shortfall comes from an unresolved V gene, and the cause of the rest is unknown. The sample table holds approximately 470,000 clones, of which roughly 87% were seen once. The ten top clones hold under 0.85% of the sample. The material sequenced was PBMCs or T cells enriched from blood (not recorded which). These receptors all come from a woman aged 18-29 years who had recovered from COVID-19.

The CDR3 reads CASSFGQRLEKLFF. The CDR3 bases are TGCGCCAGCAGCTTTGGGCAGCGGCTTGAAAAACTGTTTTTT. The rearrangement links TRBV5-1 to TRBJ1-4; no firm D call. This CDR3 is built from 14 residues. From germline, CDR1 is SGHRS and CDR2 YFSETQ. V was trimmed by 2 bases and J by 7 bases, leaving 12 bases between them.

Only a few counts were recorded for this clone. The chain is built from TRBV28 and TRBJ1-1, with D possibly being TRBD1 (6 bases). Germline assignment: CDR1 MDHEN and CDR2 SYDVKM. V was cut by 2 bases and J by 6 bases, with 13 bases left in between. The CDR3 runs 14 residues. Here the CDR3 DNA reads TGTGCCAGCAGTTTAATTCAGGGGTGGGCTGAAGCTTTCTTT. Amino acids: CASSLIQGWAEAFF.

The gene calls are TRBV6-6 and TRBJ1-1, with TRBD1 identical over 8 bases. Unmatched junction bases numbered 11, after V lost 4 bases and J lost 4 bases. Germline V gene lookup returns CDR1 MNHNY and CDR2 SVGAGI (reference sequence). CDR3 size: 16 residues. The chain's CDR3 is CASSSPGTGIPTEAFF. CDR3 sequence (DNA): TGTGCCAGCAGTTCACCCGGGACAGGAATACCCACTGAAGCTTTCTTT.

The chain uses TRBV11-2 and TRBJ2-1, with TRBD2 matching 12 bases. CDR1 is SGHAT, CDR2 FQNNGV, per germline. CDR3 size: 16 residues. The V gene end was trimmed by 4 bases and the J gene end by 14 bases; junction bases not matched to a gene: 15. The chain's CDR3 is CASSSASGGALFTEFF. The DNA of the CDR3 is TGTGCCAGCAGCTCGGCTAGCGGGGGGGCCCTTTTCACTGAGTTCTTC. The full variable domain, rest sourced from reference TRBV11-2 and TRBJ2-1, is EAGVAQSPRYKIIEKRQSVAFWCNPISGHATLYWYQQILGQGPKLLIQFQNNGVVDDSQLPKDRFSAERLKGVDSTLKIQPAKLEDSAVYLCASSSASGGALFTEFFGPGTRLTVL.

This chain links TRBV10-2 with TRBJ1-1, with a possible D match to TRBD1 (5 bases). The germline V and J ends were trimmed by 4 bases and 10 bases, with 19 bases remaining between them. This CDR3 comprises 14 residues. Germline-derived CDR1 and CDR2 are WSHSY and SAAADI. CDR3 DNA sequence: TGCGCCAGCAGTGCCTGGGCGGGGGAGTTTGGAGCTTTCTTT. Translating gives CASSAWAGEFGAFF.

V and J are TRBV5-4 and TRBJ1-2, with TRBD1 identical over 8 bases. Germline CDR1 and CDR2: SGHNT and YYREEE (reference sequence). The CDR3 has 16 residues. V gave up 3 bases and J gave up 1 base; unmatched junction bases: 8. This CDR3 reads CASSSIHRGINYGYTF. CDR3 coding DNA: TGTGCCAGCAGCTCAATTCACAGGGGGATTAACTATGGCTACACCTTC.

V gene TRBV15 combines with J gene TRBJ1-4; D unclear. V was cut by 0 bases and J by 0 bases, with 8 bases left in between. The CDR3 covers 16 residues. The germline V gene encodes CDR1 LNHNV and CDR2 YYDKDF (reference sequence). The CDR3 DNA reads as TGTGCCACCAGCAGAGAACTGATTGCAACTAATGAAAAACTGTTTTTT. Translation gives CATSRELIATNEKLFF.

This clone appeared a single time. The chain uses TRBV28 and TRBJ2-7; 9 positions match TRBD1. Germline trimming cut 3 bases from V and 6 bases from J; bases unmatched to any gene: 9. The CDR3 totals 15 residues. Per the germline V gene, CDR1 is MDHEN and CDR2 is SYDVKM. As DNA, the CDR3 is TGTGCCAGCAGTTTCCCCTCCGGGACAGGGACCGAGCAGTACTTC. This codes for CASSFPSGTGTEQYF.

CDR3 in DNA: TGTGCCAGCAGTTTATCGGTAGACTATGGCTACACCTTC. Translating it yields CASSLSVDYGYTF. The chain has TRBV12-3 or TRBV12-4 and TRBJ1-2; D not certain. V lost 2 bases and J lost 3, with 7 bases in between. The length of the CDR3 is 13 residues.

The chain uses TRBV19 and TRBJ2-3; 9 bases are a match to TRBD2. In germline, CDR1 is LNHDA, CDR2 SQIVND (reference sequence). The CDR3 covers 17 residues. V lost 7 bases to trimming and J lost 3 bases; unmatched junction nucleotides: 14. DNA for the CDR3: TGTGCCAGTACCCCAACCGGGGCGGGGGGGATAACAGATACGCAGTATTTT. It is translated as CASTPTGAGGITDTQYF.

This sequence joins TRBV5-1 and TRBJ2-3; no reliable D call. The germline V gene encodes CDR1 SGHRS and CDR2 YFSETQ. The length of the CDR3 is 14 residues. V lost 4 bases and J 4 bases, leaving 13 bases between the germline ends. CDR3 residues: CASSPSRSADTQYF. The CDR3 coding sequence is TGCGCCAGCAGCCCCTCCCGTAGTGCAGATACGCAGTATTTT.

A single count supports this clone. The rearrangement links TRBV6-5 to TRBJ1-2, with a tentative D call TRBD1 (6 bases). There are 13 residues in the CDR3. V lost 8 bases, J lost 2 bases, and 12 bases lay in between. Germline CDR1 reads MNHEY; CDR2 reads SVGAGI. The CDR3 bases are TGTGCCAGCGAAGCAGGGGCGAACTATGGCTACACCTTC. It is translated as CASEAGANYGYTF.

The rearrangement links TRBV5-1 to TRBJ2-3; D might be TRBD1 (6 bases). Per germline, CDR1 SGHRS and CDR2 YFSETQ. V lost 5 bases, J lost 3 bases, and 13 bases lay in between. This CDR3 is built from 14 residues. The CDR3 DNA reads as TGCGCCAGCAGGTCCTCCCAGGGGACAGATACGCAGTATTTT. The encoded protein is CASRSSQGTDTQYF.

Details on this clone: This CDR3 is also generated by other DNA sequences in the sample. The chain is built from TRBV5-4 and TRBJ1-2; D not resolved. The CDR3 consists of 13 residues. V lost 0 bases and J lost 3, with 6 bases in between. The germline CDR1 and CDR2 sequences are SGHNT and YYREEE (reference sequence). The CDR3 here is CASSLAGDYGYTF. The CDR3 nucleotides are TGTGCCAGCAGCTTGGCCGGGGACTATGGCTACACCTTC.

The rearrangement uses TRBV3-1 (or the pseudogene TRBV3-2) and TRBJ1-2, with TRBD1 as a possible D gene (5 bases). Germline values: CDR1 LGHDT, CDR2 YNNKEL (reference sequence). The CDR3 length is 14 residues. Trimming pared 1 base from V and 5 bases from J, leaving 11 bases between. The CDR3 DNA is TGTGCCAGCAGCCAAGGGACAAGTCTTTATGGCTACACCTTC. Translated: CASSQGTSLYGYTF.